The 32 T cell receptor beta chains in this list originate from one sample, sequenced in a study of cytomegalovirus exposure and HLA in healthy donors. The repertoire was sequenced with immunoSEQ multiplex PCR; TCRdb's copy has only in-frame clones and lacks some. The table includes around 190,000 clones, roughly 86% detected once. Sequencing input: PBMCs. These receptors were taken from a young man in good health and CMV-seropositive.

J is TRBJ2-7 and V is TRBV28, with a weak D call TRBD2 (6 bases). Trimming removed 6 bases from V and 9 bases from J, with 21 bases in between. The CDR3 contains 14 residues. CDR1 is MDHEN, CDR2 SYDVKM, per germline. CDR3: CASREGMLVLRQYF. The CDR3 DNA follows: TGTGCCAGCAGGGAGGGTATGTTGGTCTTACGGCAGTACTTC.

Here the CDR3 reads CASSQVPSGSGRADTQYF. In DNA, the CDR3 is TGCGCCAGCAGCCAAGTACCCTCGGGGAGCGGGAGGGCTGATACGCAGTATTTT. This chain links TRBV4-1 with TRBJ2-3, with TRBD2 matching over 10 bases. The ends lost 1 base at V and 6 bases at J; junction bases unmatched: 13. Germline V gives CDR1 MGHRA, CDR2 YSYEKL. There are 18 residues in the CDR3.

J is TRBJ1-1 and V is TRBV28, with D unresolved. This CDR3 has 13 amino acids. The V and J ends lost 11 bases and 4 bases respectively, with 17 bases between them. Per germline, CDR1 MDHEN and CDR2 SYDVKM. CDR3 region: CAADRGASTEAFF. The CDR3 coding sequence is TGTGCCGCGGACCGTGGAGCCAGCACTGAAGCTTTCTTT.

This chain links TRBV10-3 with TRBJ2-1; D is uncertain. V lost 5 bases to trimming and J lost 8 bases, with 10 bases between them. There are 12 residues in the CDR3. The V gene's germline CDR1 is ENHRY and CDR2 SYGVKD. The CDR3 DNA reads TGTGCCATCAGTCTCCAGGCAGATGAGCAGTTCTTC. Encoded protein: CAISLQADEQFF.

This chain connects TRBV30 to TRBJ2-6; tentatively, D is TRBD2 (5 bases). V dropped 0 bases and J dropped 4 bases, with 13 bases sitting between them. Germline V gives CDR1 GTSNPN, CDR2 SVGIG (reference sequence). The CDR3 extends over 16 amino acids. CDR3 bases: TGTGCCTGGAGTGTACTCGGGATCTCCGGGGCCAACGTCCTGACTTTC. It yields the protein CAWSVLGISGANVLTF.

This chain joins TRBV19 and TRBJ1-2; the D is unclear. The CDR3 runs to 12 residues. Per the germline V gene, CDR1 is LNHDA and CDR2 is SQIVND (reference sequence). The V end was cut by 5 bases, the J end by 2 bases, with 6 bases between. CDR3 residues: CASSPGNYGYTF. DNA of the CDR3: TGTGCCAGTAGTCCAGGCAACTATGGCTACACCTTC.

This clone was recorded once. V usage is TRBV7-2 and J usage is TRBJ2-2; D is perhaps TRBD1 (6 bases). The CDR3 runs 14 residues. V lost 2 bases and J lost 9, with 13 bases in between. Germline CDR1 SGHTA, CDR2 FQGNSA. CDR3 amino acids: CASSLPRTARELFF. The CDR3 nucleotides read TGTGCCAGCAGCTTACCCCGGACAGCCCGGGAGCTGTTTTTT.

The chain uses TRBV7-2 and TRBJ2-3, with 14 bases fitting TRBD2. The CDR3 consists of 18 residues. Germline CDR1 is SGHTA and CDR2 is FQGNSA. V dropped 5 bases and J dropped 0; count of bases not matched to a gene: 7. As DNA, the CDR3 is TGTGCCAGCAGCGGACTAGCGGGAGGCAGTGCTAGCACAGATACGCAGTATTTT. This translates into CASSGLAGGSASTDTQYF.

CDR3 in DNA: TGTGCCAGCAGCTCCGGACAGGTCCTCAAGACCTACGAGCAGTACTTC. Translating it yields CASSSGQVLKTYEQYF. The chain links TRBV11-3 to TRBJ2-7; 7 bases agree with TRBD1. Trimming cost V 4 bases and J 2 bases; bases outside gene matches: 11. Germline CDR1 SGHNT, CDR2 YENEEA. This CDR3 spans 16 amino acids.

This CDR3 reads CAWSYGAPEQYF. In DNA form, the CDR3 reads TGTGCCTGGAGTTACGGGGCCCCCGAGCAGTACTTC. This chain connects TRBV30 to TRBJ2-7, with D perhaps matching TRBD1 or TRBD2 (5 bases each). Germline assignment: CDR1 GTSNPN and CDR2 SVGIG (reference sequence). V dropped 2 bases and J dropped 6 bases, with 11 bases sitting between them. The CDR3 is 12 residues long.

The CDR3 spells CASSSGTGARQPQHF. The CDR3 DNA sequence: TGTGCCAGCAGCTCGGGGACAGGGGCTCGTCAGCCCCAGCATTTT. V gene TRBV7-2 combines with J gene TRBJ1-5; 10 nucleotides match TRBD1. The germline gives CDR1 SGHTA, CDR2 FQGNSA. The CDR3 has 15 amino acids. V trimming: 4 bases; J trimming: 6 bases; junction bases outside the gene matches: 6.

This clone was counted a few times. This chain connects TRBV5-5 to TRBJ1-1; tentative D call: TRBD1 (5 bases). This CDR3 comprises 13 residues. Germline CDR1 reads SGHKS; CDR2 reads YYEKEE (reference sequence). V lost 4 bases, J lost 5 bases, and 12 bases lay in between. The CDR3, as DNA: TGTGCCAGCAGCCCCCCGGGGGTTACTGAAGCTTTCTTT. It codes for CASSPPGVTEAFF.

The chain employs TRBV6-6 and TRBJ1-2, with D possibly being TRBD1 (5 bases). This CDR3 region has 13 residues. The germline V gene has CDR1 MNHNY and CDR2 SVGAGI (reference sequence). Trimming removed 7 bases from V and 4 bases from J, with 13 bases in between. The DNA for the CDR3 is TGTGCCAGCACTCGGACACAAGGCTATGGCTACACCTTC. This translates into CASTRTQGYGYTF.

The chain couples TRBV7-8 to TRBJ2-7, with D uncertain. Germline-derived CDR1 and CDR2 are SGHVS and FQNEAQ. V dropped 1 base and J dropped 0 bases, with 7 bases sitting between them. The CDR3 extends over 14 amino acids. CDR3 region: CASSLGEFSYEQYF. The CDR3 nucleotides read TGTGCCAGCAGCTTAGGCGAGTTCTCCTACGAGCAGTACTTC.

The J gene is TRBJ1-5, the V gene TRBV27; D ambiguous. There are 13 residues in the CDR3. The germline gives CDR1 MNHEY, CDR2 SMNVEV (reference sequence). The V and J ends lost 3 bases and 3 bases respectively, with 6 bases between them. The DNA for the CDR3 is TGTGCCAGCAGTTTGGCCCCCAATCAGCCCCAGCATTTT. This encodes CASSLAPNQPQHF.

At least ten counts were recorded for this clone. The genes are TRBV6-1 and TRBJ2-1; no clear D. Trimming removed 3 bases from V and 0 bases from J, with 6 bases in between. In germline, CDR1 is MNHNS, CDR2 SASEGT. The CDR3 runs to 14 residues. The CDR3 loop is CASSDSSSYNEQFF. The CDR3 coding sequence is TGTGCCAGCAGTGATAGTAGCTCCTACAATGAGCAGTTCTTC.

The rearrangement uses TRBV19 and TRBJ2-3; D may correspond to TRBD1 or TRBD2 (5 bases each). The germline V and J ends were trimmed by 6 bases and 3 bases, with 13 bases remaining between them. This CDR3 has 14 residues. Germline V gene data show CDR1 as LNHDA and CDR2 as SQIVND (reference sequence). In DNA, the CDR3 is TGTGCCAGTAGGGCCGGGACCGCGACAGATACGCAGTATTTT. It specifies CASRAGTATDTQYF.

This chain uses TRBV6-5 with TRBJ2-5, with D hard to call. Germline CDR1 reads MNHEY; CDR2 reads SVGAGI. The CDR3 spans 14 residues. The V and J ends lost 6 bases and 1 base respectively, with 12 bases between them. This CDR3 reads CASSRDWVQETQYF. The CDR3 DNA is TGTGCCAGCAGCCGAGACTGGGTCCAAGAGACCCAGTACTTC.

This clone was counted only a few times. The chain carries TRBV13 and TRBJ1-1; 8 bases fit TRBD1. CDR1 and CDR2 (germline): PRHDT, FYEKMQ (reference sequence). The CDR3 has 14 residues. The trim removed 4 bases at V and 1 base at J, leaving 2 bases unmatched. The CDR3 sequence is CASSSGTGNTEAFF. As DNA, the CDR3 is TGTGCCAGCAGCTCCGGGACAGGGAACACTGAAGCTTTCTTT.

This clone was counted only a few times. This chain links TRBV9 with TRBJ1-6; possible D gene TRBD1, 5 bases. The germline V and J ends were trimmed by 5 bases and 8 bases, with 14 bases remaining between them. The CDR3 is 14 residues long. Per the germline V gene, CDR1 is SGDLS and CDR2 is YYNGEE. The CDR3 DNA reads as TGTGCCAGCAGGGGGGGACGTGAGGATTCACCCCTCCACTTT. Translated, it gives CASRGGREDSPLHF.

The chain carries TRBV7-3 and TRBJ2-7, with 7 bases matching TRBD1. The CDR3 is 13 amino acids. The germline V gene has CDR1 SGHTA and CDR2 FQGTGA. J was trimmed by 3 bases and V by 3 bases; bases with no gene match: 2. CDR3 sequence reads: CASSFRQGYEQYF. CDR3 nucleotides: TGTGCCAGCAGCTTTAGACAGGGCTACGAGCAGTACTTC.

A few counts support this clone. The chain combines TRBV7-9 with TRBJ1-1, with D perhaps matching TRBD1 (5 bases). This CDR3 has 15 residues. Trimming cost V 1 base and J 6 bases, with 15 bases left between them. CDR1 and CDR2 (germline): SEHNR, FQNEAQ (reference sequence). CDR3 sequence (DNA): TGTGCCAGCAGCTTAGTACCAGGGCAGGAGGCTGAAGCTTTCTTT. Its translation: CASSLVPGQEAEAFF.

The chain carries TRBV12-5 and TRBJ2-7; D might be TRBD1 or TRBD2, each matching 6 bases. Germline CDR1 reads LGHNT; CDR2 reads FRNRAP. The V end was cut by 0 bases, the J end by 11 bases, with 8 bases between. CDR3 length: 11 amino acids. CDR3 loop: CASGLVGGKYF. The CDR3 DNA reads TGTGCTAGTGGTTTGGTAGGGGGGAAGTACTTC.

V usage is TRBV6-5 and J usage is TRBJ2-1; maybe TRBD1 (6 bases). The CDR3 has 13 amino acids. Trimming left V 4 bases short and J 3 bases short, with 7 bases between. Per the germline V gene, CDR1 is MNHEY and CDR2 is SVGAGI. This CDR3 reads CASSSRGYNEQFF. DNA of the CDR3: TGTGCCAGCAGTTCCAGGGGCTACAATGAGCAGTTCTTC.

The V and J genes are TRBV5-6 and TRBJ1-5; D unclear. The CDR3 runs 14 residues. The germline CDR1 and CDR2 sequences are SGHDT and YYEEEE. Trimming took off 4 bases at V and 2 bases at J, with 10 bases between the two ends. The CDR3: CASSVSLGNQPQHF. The CDR3 DNA reads as TGTGCCAGCAGCGTCTCTCTGGGCAATCAGCCCCAGCATTTT.

The table lists this clone with a count of one. The gene calls are TRBV28 and TRBJ2-2, with D maybe TRBD2 (5 bases). The CDR3 sequence is 15 residues long. Per the germline V gene, CDR1 is MDHEN and CDR2 is SYDVKM. Deletions cut 1 base from V and 6 bases from J, with 12 bases between. CDR3 region: CASSLSSGGSGELFF. The CDR3 DNA is TGTGCCAGCAGTTTATCGAGCGGAGGCTCCGGGGAGCTGTTTTTT. Full variable domain (missing parts from reference TRBV28 and TRBJ2-2): DVKVTQSSRYLVKRTGEKVFLECVQDMDHENMFWYRQDPGLGLRLIYFSYDVKMKEKGDIPEGYSVSREKKERFSLILESASTNQTSMYLCASSLSSGGSGELFFGEGSRLTVL.

The genes are TRBV10-3 and TRBJ1-6, with TRBD1 as a possible D gene (5 bases). V dropped 7 bases and J dropped 7 bases, with 14 bases sitting between them. This CDR3 region has 14 residues. Germline V gives CDR1 ENHRY, CDR2 SYGVKD. This CDR3 reads CAITPDSENSPLHF. CDR3 DNA sequence: TGTGCCATCACCCCTGACAGCGAGAATTCACCCCTCCACTTT.

The J gene is TRBJ1-5, the V gene TRBV30, with 7 bases that match TRBD1. CDR3 length: 16 amino acids. The V and J ends lost 3 bases and 2 bases, in that order; junction bases with no gene match: 10. Germline values: CDR1 GTSNPN, CDR2 SVGIG (reference sequence). CDR3 DNA: TGTGCCTGGAGCCAAGCTCCCACAGGGGGCAATCAGCCCCAGCATTTT. Its translation is CAWSQAPTGGNQPQHF.

The gene calls are TRBV7-3 and TRBJ2-2, with TRBD2 matching over 11 bases. Per the germline V gene, CDR1 is SGHTA and CDR2 is FQGTGA. With V trimmed by 4 bases and J by 1 base, 8 bases remained unmatched. The CDR3 loop spans 18 amino acids. The CDR3 loop is CASSSRRLAGMNTGELFF. The CDR3 nucleotides are TGTGCCAGCAGCTCAAGAAGACTAGCGGGAATGAACACCGGGGAGCTGTTTTTT.

This clone was detected only once. This chain connects TRBV14 to TRBJ2-2; D could derive from TRBD1 or TRBD2 (5 bases each). This CDR3 has 14 residues. Germline CDR1 and CDR2: SGHDN and FVKESK. Trimming shortened V by 0 bases and J by 6 bases, and 8 bases separated the two germline ends. CDR3 residues: CASSQDWGSGELFF. The CDR3 nucleotides read TGTGCCAGCAGCCAAGATTGGGGGTCCGGGGAGCTGTTTTTT.

This clone showed up many times. The chain employs TRBV9 and TRBJ2-7, with TRBD1 matching 11 bases. CDR1 and CDR2 (germline): SGDLS, YYNGEE. The CDR3 has 16 residues. The ends lost 0 bases at V and 4 bases at J; junction bases unmatched: 6. CDR3 sequence (DNA): TGTGCCAGCAGCGTAGATGTTGGGACAGGGGGGTACGAGCAGTACTTC. It yields the protein CASSVDVGTGGYEQYF.

This sequence joins TRBV4-2 and TRBJ2-7; D is undetermined. V lost 3 bases to trimming and J lost 3 bases, with 12 bases between them. CDR1 and CDR2 (germline): LGHNA, YNFKEQ. The CDR3 is 14 residues long. The CDR3 nucleotides read TGTGCCAGCAGCCAGAACTACCAGTTCTACGAGCAGTACTTC. This encodes CASSQNYQFYEQYF.